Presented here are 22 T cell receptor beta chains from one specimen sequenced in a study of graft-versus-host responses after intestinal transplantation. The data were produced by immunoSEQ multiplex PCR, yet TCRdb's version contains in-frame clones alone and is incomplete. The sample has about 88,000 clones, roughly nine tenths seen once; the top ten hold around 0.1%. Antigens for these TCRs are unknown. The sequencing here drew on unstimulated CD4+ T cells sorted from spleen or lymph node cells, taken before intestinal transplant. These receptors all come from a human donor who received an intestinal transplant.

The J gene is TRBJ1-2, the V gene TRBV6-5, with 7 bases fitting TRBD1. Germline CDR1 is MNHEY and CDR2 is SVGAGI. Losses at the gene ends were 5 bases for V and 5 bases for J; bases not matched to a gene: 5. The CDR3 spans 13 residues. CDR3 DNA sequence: TGTGCCAGCAGTGAAGGGACAGTATATGGCTACACCTTC. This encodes CASSEGTVYGYTF.

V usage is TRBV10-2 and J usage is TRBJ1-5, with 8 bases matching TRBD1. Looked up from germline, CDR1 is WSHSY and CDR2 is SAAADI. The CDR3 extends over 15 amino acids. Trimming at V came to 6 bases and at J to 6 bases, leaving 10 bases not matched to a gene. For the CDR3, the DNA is TGCGCCAGCAGCGGGACAGGTTTTTCATTTCAGCCCCAGCATTTT. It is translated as CASSGTGFSFQPQHF.

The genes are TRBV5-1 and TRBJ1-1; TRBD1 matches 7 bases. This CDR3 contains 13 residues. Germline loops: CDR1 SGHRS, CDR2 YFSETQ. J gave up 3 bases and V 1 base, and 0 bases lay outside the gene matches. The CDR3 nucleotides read TGCGCCAGCAGCTTGCAGGGGGACACTGAAGCTTTCTTT. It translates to CASSLQGDTEAFF.

This CDR3 reads CASSYPQATNTEAFF. The DNA for the CDR3 is TGTGCCAGCAGTTACCCCCAGGCTACGAACACTGAAGCTTTCTTT. This chain joins TRBV6-6 and TRBJ1-1; D call uncertain. Germline-derived CDR1 and CDR2 are MNHNY and SVGAGI (reference sequence). The CDR3 extends over 15 amino acids. Trimming cost V 2 bases and J 1 base, with 11 bases left between them.

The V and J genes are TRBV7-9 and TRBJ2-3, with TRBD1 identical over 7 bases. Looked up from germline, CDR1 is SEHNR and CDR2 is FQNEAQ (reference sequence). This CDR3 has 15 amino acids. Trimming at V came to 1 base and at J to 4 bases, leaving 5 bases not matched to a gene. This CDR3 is CASSLVTGVSDTQYF. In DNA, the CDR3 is TGTGCCAGCAGCTTAGTCACAGGGGTGTCAGATACGCAGTATTTT. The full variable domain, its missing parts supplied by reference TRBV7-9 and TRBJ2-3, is DTGVSQNPRHKITKRGQNVTFRCDPISEHNRLYWYRQTLGQGPEFLTYFQNEAQLEKSRLLSDRFSAERPKGSFSTLEIQRTEQGDSAMYLCASSLVTGVSDTQYFGPGTRLTVL.

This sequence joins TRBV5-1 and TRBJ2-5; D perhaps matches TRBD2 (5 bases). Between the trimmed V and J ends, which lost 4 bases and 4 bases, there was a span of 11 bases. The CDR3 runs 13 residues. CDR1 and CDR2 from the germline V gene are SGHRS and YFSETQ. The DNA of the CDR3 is TGCGCCAGCAGCAAGGGAGTACCAGAGACCCAGTACTTC. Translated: CASSKGVPETQYF.

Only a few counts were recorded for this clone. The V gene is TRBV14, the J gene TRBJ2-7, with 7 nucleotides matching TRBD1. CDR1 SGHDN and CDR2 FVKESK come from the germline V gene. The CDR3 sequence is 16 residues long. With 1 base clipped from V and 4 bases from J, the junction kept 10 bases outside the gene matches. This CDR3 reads CASSQGLAGTAYEQYF. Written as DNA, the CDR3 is TGTGCCAGCAGCCAAGGACTCGCCGGGACAGCTTACGAGCAGTACTTC.

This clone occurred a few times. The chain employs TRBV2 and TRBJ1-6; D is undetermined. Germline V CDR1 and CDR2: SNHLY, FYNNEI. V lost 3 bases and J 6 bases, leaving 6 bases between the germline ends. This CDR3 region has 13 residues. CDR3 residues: CASSEAVNSPLHF. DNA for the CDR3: TGTGCCAGCAGTGAGGCAGTTAATTCACCCCTCCACTTT.

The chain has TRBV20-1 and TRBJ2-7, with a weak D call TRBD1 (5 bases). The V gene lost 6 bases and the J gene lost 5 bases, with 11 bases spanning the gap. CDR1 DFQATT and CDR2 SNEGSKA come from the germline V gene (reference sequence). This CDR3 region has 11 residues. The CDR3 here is CSASGPDEQYF. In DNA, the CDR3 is TGCAGTGCGTCAGGGCCCGACGAGCAGTACTTC.

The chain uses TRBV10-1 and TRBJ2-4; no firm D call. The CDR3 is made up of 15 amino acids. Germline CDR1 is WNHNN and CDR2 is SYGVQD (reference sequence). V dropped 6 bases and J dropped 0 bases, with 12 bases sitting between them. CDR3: CASRRLASAKNIQYF. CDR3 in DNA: TGCGCCAGCAGGCGGTTGGCGTCAGCCAAAAACATTCAGTACTTC.

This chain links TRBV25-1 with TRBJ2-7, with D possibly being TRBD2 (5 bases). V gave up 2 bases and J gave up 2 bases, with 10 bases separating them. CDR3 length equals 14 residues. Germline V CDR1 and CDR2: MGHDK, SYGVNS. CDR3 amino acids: CASSEGRGAYEQYF. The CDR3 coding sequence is TGTGCCAGCAGTGAAGGTCGGGGAGCCTACGAGCAGTACTTC.

In DNA form, the CDR3 reads TGTGCCAGCTCGCCGGACAGCAACACTGAAGCTTTCTTT. The encoded protein is CASSPDSNTEAFF. The genes are TRBV18 and TRBJ1-1; possible D gene TRBD1, 6 bases. Germline loops: CDR1 KGHSH, CDR2 LQKENI. The CDR3 has 13 residues. The V end was cut by 6 bases, the J end by 2 bases, with 10 bases between.

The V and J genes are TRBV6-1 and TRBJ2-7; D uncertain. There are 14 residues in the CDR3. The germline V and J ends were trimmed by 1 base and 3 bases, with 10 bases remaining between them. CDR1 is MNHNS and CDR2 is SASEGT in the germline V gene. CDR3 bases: TGTGCCAGCAGTGAAGTCCTCAGTGACTACGAGCAGTACTTC. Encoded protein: CASSEVLSDYEQYF.

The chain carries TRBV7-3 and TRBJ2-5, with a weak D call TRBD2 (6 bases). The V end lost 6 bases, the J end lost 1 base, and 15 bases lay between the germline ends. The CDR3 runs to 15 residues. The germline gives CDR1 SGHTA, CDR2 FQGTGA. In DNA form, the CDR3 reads TGTGCCAGCAGTCGCGGGACGACGGCCCAAGAGACCCAGTACTTC. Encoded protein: CASSRGTTAQETQYF. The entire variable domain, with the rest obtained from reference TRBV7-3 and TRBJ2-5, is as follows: GAGVSQTPSNKVTEKGKYVELRCDPISGHTALYWYRQSLGQGPEFLIYFQGTGAADDSGLPNDRFFAVRPEGSVSTLKIQRTERGDSAVYLCASSRGTTAQETQYFGPGTRLLVL.

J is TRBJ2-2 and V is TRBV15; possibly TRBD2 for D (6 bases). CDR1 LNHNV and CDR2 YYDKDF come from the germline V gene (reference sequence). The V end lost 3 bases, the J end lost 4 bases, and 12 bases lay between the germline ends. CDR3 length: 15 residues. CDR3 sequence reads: CATSREGGFTGELFF. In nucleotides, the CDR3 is TGTGCCACCAGCAGGGAGGGAGGTTTCACCGGGGAGCTGTTTTTT.

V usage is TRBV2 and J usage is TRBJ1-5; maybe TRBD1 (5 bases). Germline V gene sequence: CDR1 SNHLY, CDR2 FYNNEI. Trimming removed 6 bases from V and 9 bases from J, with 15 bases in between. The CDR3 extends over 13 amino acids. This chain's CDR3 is CASSRGNQGPQHF. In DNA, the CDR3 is TGTGCCAGCAGCCGGGGGAACCAAGGGCCCCAGCATTTT.

CDR3 region: CASSLWAPNTEAFF. CDR3 bases: TGCGCCAGCAGCTTGTGGGCCCCAAACACTGAAGCTTTCTTT. The chain is built from TRBV5-1 and TRBJ1-1; D ambiguous. The germline V gene encodes CDR1 SGHRS and CDR2 YFSETQ. V was pared by 1 base and J by 2 bases, with 9 bases between. The CDR3 length is 14 residues.

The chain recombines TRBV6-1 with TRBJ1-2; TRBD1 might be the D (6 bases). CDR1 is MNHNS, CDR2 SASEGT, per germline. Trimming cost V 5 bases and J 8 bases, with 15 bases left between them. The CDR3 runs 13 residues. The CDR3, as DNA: TGTGCCAGCAGTTCCCCCCAGGGGCCCGGCTACACCTTC. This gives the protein CASSSPQGPGYTF.

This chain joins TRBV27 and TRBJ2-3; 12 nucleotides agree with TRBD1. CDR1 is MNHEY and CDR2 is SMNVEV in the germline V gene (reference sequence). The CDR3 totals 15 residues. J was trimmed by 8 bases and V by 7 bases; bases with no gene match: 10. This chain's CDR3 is CASIPGTGGMSTQYF. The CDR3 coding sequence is TGTGCCAGCATACCCGGGACAGGGGGCATGAGTACGCAGTATTTT.

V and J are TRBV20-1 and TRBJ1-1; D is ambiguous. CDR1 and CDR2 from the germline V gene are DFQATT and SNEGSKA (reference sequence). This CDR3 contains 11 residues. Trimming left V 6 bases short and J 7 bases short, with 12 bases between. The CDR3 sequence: CSALSGNEAFF. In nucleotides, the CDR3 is TGCAGTGCGTTGTCGGGGAATGAAGCTTTCTTT.

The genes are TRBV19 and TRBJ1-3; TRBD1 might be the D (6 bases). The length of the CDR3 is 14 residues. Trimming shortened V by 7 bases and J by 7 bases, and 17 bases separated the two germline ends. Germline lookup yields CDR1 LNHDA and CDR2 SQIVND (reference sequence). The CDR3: CASIPQGIVNTIYF. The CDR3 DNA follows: TGTGCCAGTATCCCGCAGGGGATCGTCAACACCATATATTTT.

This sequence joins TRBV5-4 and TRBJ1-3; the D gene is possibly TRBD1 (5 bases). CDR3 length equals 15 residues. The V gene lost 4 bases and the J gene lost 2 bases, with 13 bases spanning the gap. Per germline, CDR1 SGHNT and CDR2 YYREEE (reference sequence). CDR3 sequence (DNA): TGTGCCAGCAGCACAGGCGGGGGGGCTGGAAACACCATATATTTT. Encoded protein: CASSTGGGAGNTIYF.